This T cell receptor (beta chain) emerged from a study of Graves' ophthalmopathy and Graves' hyperthyroidism (dated by TCRdb to between 2017 and 2018). In terms of the full investigation: Peripheral blood was collected at initial diagnosis, before any treatment. In total, 135 blood samples were TCR-sequenced: approximately 40 ophthalmopathy, about 75 hyperthyroidism and some 17 hyperthyroidism-to-ophthalmopathy patients. In a handful of hyperthyroidism patients, the T-cell repertoire of thyroid tissue was compared with the T-cell repertoire of blood. A discovery set of about a hundred patients (43 ophthalmopathy, fewer than 60 stable hyperthyroidism) was enrolled to explore V-J signatures distinguishing ophthalmopathy from hyperthyroidism. For training and testing, the roughly 93 patients in the discovery cohort were randomly divided in a 7:3 ratio. An independent validation cohort comprised 18 hyperthyroidism patients and 15 to 17 patients who later progressed from hyperthyroidism to ophthalmopathy. Following sampling, methimazole starting at 30 mg daily was administered to hyperthyroidism patients, and high-dose intravenous methylprednisolone was administered to ophthalmopathy patients. The study used TCR beta repertoire signatures to distinguish Graves' ophthalmopathy from Graves' hyperthyroidism and to predict progression to ophthalmopathy. What the authors observed across the whole study: No statistical method was used to set the sample size in advance, and the investigators knew which group each participant was assigned to. The 13-signature model separated ophthalmopathy from stable hyperthyroidism with roughly 89% sensitivity and approximately 81% specificity in cross-validation, and 80%/75% in the test set. In validation, the model predicted ophthalmopathy progression with 55% to 71% sensitivity and approximately 75% specificity; roughly eleven predicted patients were CT-confirmed with GO in a median of about 6.2 months. Among expanded thyroid clonotypes with frequency above 0.001, most also showed up in blood, which suggests that blood repertoires may reflect the thyroid immune response.

For repertoire sequencing, TCR beta CDR3 regions were amplified from RNA transcripts. A first-round RT-PCR used HTBI primers with the Qiagen OneStep RT-PCR kit, followed by a second-round multiplex PCR, size selection and purification. Libraries were sequenced paired-end with 100 bp reads on an Illumina HiSeq2000. Under the source paper's analysis protocol: SOAPnuke was used to process the reads, removing any read that contained adapters or uncalled bases, had a mean Phred below 15, or lacked an exact match to the constant primer or identifier. COPE v1.2.5 was used to merge high-quality paired reads. Each unique nucleotide sequence was defined as a clonotype, and clonotypes were aligned to IMGT TRB V, D and J references with MiTCR v1.1. The analysis was limited to V-J combinations with a frequency above 0.0001, which together covered 99.2% of the repertoires. For each V-J combination, a TCR clonal expansion and chaos score was defined as the ratio of F50 clonal expansion to chaos observed in the TCRdist matrix. Welch's t-statistics and random forest were used to reduce features to approximately 13 V-J combinations, which were fed into a naive Bayes classifier. The Morisita-Horn index was used to measure how similar the thyroid and blood repertoires were. The public sequencing data were trimmed at Q25 with fastp and processed into clonotypes with MiXCR by TCRdb, which kept only in-frame beta chains. CDR3 protein duplicates are merged, each entry listing the most common genes and DNA. These V and J calls rely on TCRdb rather than the paper's analysis. This sample holds roughly 160,000 distinct CDR3 sequences; about two fifths were observed only once. Jointly, the top ten make up approximately 8.9% of the sample.

With regard to this clonotype: The specificity of this receptor is unknown. One base away there is no much larger clone; base qualities are not given.

The CDR3 sequence holds 14 residues, the cysteine and phenylalanine included. Only the CDR3 DNA is retained, 42 bases long and in frame from the first base. CDR1 SGHTA and CDR2 FQGNSA are derived from the germline V gene. V is cut by 5 bases and J by 5 bases, and the space between the germline ends is 13 bases. Patients with ophthalmopathy had moderately to severely active disease, with a Clinical Activity Score of 3 or more, a NOSPECS grade of 4 or more, and a disease duration of less than 3 months. Patients with other autoimmune diseases, uncontrolled infections, pregnancy or lactation were excluded from the study. Diagnosis relied on clinical symptoms, serum thyroxine, TRAb, thyroid ultrasound and orbital computed tomography. PBMCs were isolated from 8 to 10 ml of fresh peripheral blood by Ficoll-Paque density gradient centrifugation. Total RNA was extracted with Trizol reagent and quality-checked on an Agilent 2100 Bioanalyzer.

Sequencing was performed on peripheral blood. The chain is encoded by TRBV7-2 joined to TRBJ1-5, with TRBD1 tentatively as D gene (6 bases match). The sequence came from a man aged 25-45 years with Graves' ophthalmopathy. Donor details come from another sample of the same person, matched by shared clones. The CDR3: CASSVQGGDQPQHF. Here is the DNA: TGTGCCAGCAGCGTACAGGGTGGGGATCAGCCCCAGCATTTT.